This entry lists 8 T cell receptor beta chains sequenced from one sample in a study of human T cells and chemical hapten exposure. Specified time point: pre-sensitization, week 0. The treatment is: therapeutic diphenylcyclopropenone sensitization with weekly scalp DPC. One entry per CDR3 protein results from TCRdb running MiXCR on the RACE reads. The sample comprises roughly 380,000 distinct CDR3 sequences, approximately 5.1% of which are singletons, and 2.6% rests with the top ten. The sample consisted of whole blood, taken in connection with sensitization to the hapten diphenylcyclopropenone (DPC). The receptor set was obtained from a woman in her forties or fifties with alopecia areata. Some clones in this sample may be carry-over from other donors' samples.

This clonotype was counted ten times or more. The chain employs TRBV6-1 and TRBJ2-7; D remains ambiguous. Deletions cut 10 bases from V and 0 bases from J, with 13 bases between. The CDR3 contains 13 residues. The germline V gene encodes CDR1 MNHNS and CDR2 SASEGT. CDR3 amino acids: CATRTESSYEQYF. CDR3 DNA: TGTGCCACCAGGACCGAGAGCTCCTACGAGCAGTACTTC.

This clonotype was seen more than once but under ten times. This chain connects TRBV28 to TRBJ2-7; 10 bases align to TRBD2. Germline V gene lookup returns CDR1 MDHEN and CDR2 SYDVKM. V shed 3 bases and J 5 bases; nucleotides not matched to a gene: 7. This CDR3 has 15 amino acids. The CDR3 protein is CASSFPGLAIHEQYF. CDR3 DNA: TGTGCCAGCAGTTTCCCGGGACTAGCGATTCACGAGCAGTACTTC.

There are many counts of this clonotype. The junction departs from the called germline gene at one end, perhaps through a read error. The chain couples TRBV11-2 to TRBJ1-1; D ambiguous. The CDR3 covers 14 residues. Germline assignment: CDR1 SGHAT and CDR2 FQNNGV. CDR3 sequence reads: CASSLGQVNTEAFF. The CDR3 region has the DNA TGTGCCAGCAGTTTAGGGCAGGTGAACACTGAAGCTTTCTTT.

This clonotype was counted once. V gene TRBV12-3 or TRBV12-4 combines with J gene TRBJ1-1; 7 nucleotides match TRBD1. This CDR3 region has 13 residues. J gave up 6 bases and V 1 base, and 2 bases lay outside the gene matches. This CDR3 is CASSLVRGAEAFF. DNA for the CDR3: TGTGCCAGCAGTTTAGTCAGGGGGGCTGAAGCTTTCTTT.

In its sample, this clonotype was seen many times. The rearrangement joins TRBV7-2 to TRBJ1-5; D remains ambiguous. The germline V and J ends were trimmed by 5 bases and 7 bases, with 12 bases remaining between them. CDR3 size: 13 residues. Germline V lookup: CDR1 SGHTA, CDR2 FQGNSA. The CDR3 DNA reads as TGTGCCAGCAGCCCCCTCCCAAGACAGCCCCAGCATTTT. Translation: CASSPLPRQPQHF.

The chain employs TRBV28 and TRBJ1-4, with TRBD1 identical over 8 bases. Germline V gives CDR1 MDHEN, CDR2 SYDVKM. The CDR3 is made up of 17 amino acids. With 6 bases clipped from V and 2 bases from J, the junction kept 11 bases outside the gene matches. This CDR3 is CASRFAGGLGTNEKLFF. For the CDR3, the DNA is TGTGCCAGCAGGTTCGCAGGGGGCTTGGGGACTAATGAAAAACTGTTTTTT. Using reference TRBV28 and TRBJ1-4 for the parts outside the CDR3, the full variable domain is DVKVTQSSRYLVKRTGEKVFLECVQDMDHENMFWYRQDPGLGLRLIYFSYDVKMKEKGDIPEGYSVSREKKERFSLILESASTNQTSMYLCASRFAGGLGTNEKLFFGSGTQLSVL.

The chain couples TRBV21-1 to TRBJ1-4. TRBV21-1 is shown as a pseudogene. CDR3 length: 17 amino acids. CDR3 sequence: CASSKDGGASTNEKLFF. The CDR3 coding sequence is TGTGCCAGCAGCAAAGACGGAGGGGCCTCAACTAATGAAAAACTGTTTTTT.

The chain has TRBV6-5 and TRBJ2-3; TRBD2 might be the D (5 bases). CDR1 MNHEY and CDR2 SVGAGI come from the germline V gene. V was clipped by 6 bases and J by 4 bases, with 14 bases between them. CDR3 length: 14 amino acids. The CDR3 DNA is TGTGCCAGCAGCCTACTAGGACTGCCAGATACGCAGTATTTT. This sequence encodes CASSLLGLPDTQYF.